The 24 T cell receptor beta chains presented below share a single source sample, sequenced in a study of blood T cell repertoires in COVID-19. Data came from immunoSEQ multiplex PCR; TCRdb stores just in-frame clones and leaves some out. This table holds 200,000 to 300,000 clones, roughly four fifths found once. The sequenced sample consisted of peripheral blood. Receptor source: a woman aged 80 or over with COVID-19, enrolled during active disease.

Remarks on this clone: This sample includes further DNA sequences coding for the same CDR3. The chain carries TRBV9 and TRBJ2-5; a possible D gene is TRBD2 (6 bases). The CDR3 is made up of 13 amino acids. The V gene lost 3 bases and the J gene lost 2 bases, with 8 bases spanning the gap. Per germline, CDR1 SGDLS and CDR2 YYNGEE. The CDR3 region has the DNA TGTGCCAGCAGCGCGGGACTTCAAGAGACCCAGTACTTC. Its translation is CASSAGLQETQYF.

V usage is TRBV28 and J usage is TRBJ1-1, with no clear D. Germline V gene sequence: CDR1 MDHEN, CDR2 SYDVKM. The CDR3 length is 15 residues. Trimming took off 2 bases at V and 2 bases at J, with 12 bases between the two ends. Here the CDR3 DNA reads TGTGCCAGCAGTTTAAGAGTTACGGTTAACACTGAAGCTTTCTTT. Residues: CASSLRVTVNTEAFF.

V gene TRBV9 combines with J gene TRBJ1-6; D ambiguous. In germline, CDR1 is SGDLS, CDR2 YYNGEE. V gave up 0 bases and J gave up 11 bases, with 6 bases separating them. CDR3 length: 12 amino acids. The CDR3 protein is CASSVGATPLHF. The CDR3 bases are TGTGCCAGCAGCGTAGGGGCAACACCCCTCCACTTT.

The V and J genes are TRBV18 and TRBJ1-5; D gene ambiguous. This CDR3 is 14 amino acids long. Trimming shortened V by 4 bases and J by 5 bases, and 12 bases separated the two germline ends. Germline CDR1 reads KGHSH; CDR2 reads LQKENI. Written as DNA, the CDR3 is TGTGCCAGCTCACTGGCAGCGGCCGATCAGCCCCAGCATTTT. It codes for CASSLAAADQPQHF.

This chain uses TRBV3-1 (or the pseudogene TRBV3-2) with TRBJ2-5; possibly TRBD1 for D (5 bases). CDR1 is LGHDT, CDR2 YNNKEL, per germline (reference sequence). This CDR3 has 14 residues. V lost 3 bases to trimming and J lost 5 bases, with 13 bases between them. The CDR3 sequence: CASSHSGSGETQYF. CDR3 coding DNA: TGTGCCAGCAGCCATTCCGGGTCAGGGGAGACCCAGTACTTC.

V and J are TRBV30 and TRBJ1-1; D is ambiguous. Germline CDR1 and CDR2: GTSNPN and SVGIG (reference sequence). This CDR3 spans 12 amino acids. Trimming removed 5 bases at V and 1 base at J, with 8 bases between. The CDR3 reads CAWVAENTEAFF. The CDR3, as DNA: TGTGCCTGGGTGGCAGAGAACACTGAAGCTTTCTTT.

The chain is built from TRBV7-9 and TRBJ2-3; the D gene is possibly TRBD1 (8 bases). Germline V lookup: CDR1 SEHNR, CDR2 FQNEAQ (reference sequence). Trimming took 1 base from V and 6 from J, leaving 17 bases between them. The CDR3 runs to 16 residues. CDR3 DNA sequence: TGTGCCAGCAGCTTAGGTACAGGGGGGGTTACCGATACGCAGTATTTT. It translates to CASSLGTGGVTDTQYF.

The V gene is TRBV5-6, the J gene TRBJ2-7; 7 nucleotides align to TRBD2. V shed 6 bases, J shed 3 bases, and the junction held 12 bases outside the gene matches. Per germline, CDR1 SGHDT and CDR2 YYEEEE. This CDR3 has 15 amino acids. The CDR3 reads CASTIGLDGRYEQYF. In DNA form, the CDR3 reads TGTGCCAGCACTATCGGACTAGACGGCCGCTACGAGCAGTACTTC.

This clone was seen more than once but under ten times. This chain joins TRBV7-3 and TRBJ2-2, with 8 nucleotides matching TRBD1. CDR1 and CDR2 (germline): SGHTA, FQGTGA. This CDR3 region has 15 residues. V gave up 4 bases and J gave up 5 bases; unmatched junction bases: 6. CDR3 nucleotide sequence: TGTGCCAGCAGCTCCCAGGGGGCCGGGACCGGGGAGCTGTTTTTT. The encoded protein is CASSSQGAGTGELFF.

The chain recombines TRBV30 with TRBJ1-5; TRBD1 matches 7 bases. The CDR3 loop spans 13 amino acids. Germline values: CDR1 GTSNPN, CDR2 SVGIG (reference sequence). Trimming took 2 bases from V and 7 from J; bases not matched to a gene: 5. The CDR3 region is CAWSTGVGQPQHF. The CDR3 bases are TGTGCCTGGAGTACAGGGGTCGGCCAGCCCCAGCATTTT.

This clone was seen more than once but under ten times. V is TRBV19 and J is TRBJ1-1; 9 bases match TRBD1. Germline loops: CDR1 LNHDA, CDR2 SQIVND (reference sequence). Trimming removed 3 bases from V and 10 bases from J; junction bases left unmatched: 12. The CDR3 has 15 amino acids. Here the CDR3 reads CASSIRGGQGVRAFF. The CDR3 coding sequence is TGTGCCAGTAGTATCCGCGGGGGACAGGGAGTAAGAGCTTTCTTT. The full variable domain, rest sourced from reference TRBV19 and TRBJ1-1, is DGGITQSPKYLFRKEGQNVTLSCEQNLNHDAMYWYRQDPGQGLRLIYYSQIVNDFQKGDIAEGYSVSREKKESFPLTVTSAQKNPTAFYLCASSIRGGQGVRAFFGQGTRLTVV.

The chain combines TRBV6-5 with TRBJ2-7; no definite D call. There are 13 residues in the CDR3. Germline values: CDR1 MNHEY, CDR2 SVGAGI. V was trimmed by 6 bases and J by 3 bases, leaving 12 bases between them. Written as DNA, the CDR3 is TGTGCCAGCAGCCCCAACAGCCTCTACGAGCAGTACTTC. It translates to CASSPNSLYEQYF.

The gene calls are TRBV5-1 and TRBJ2-7, with 8 bases aligning to TRBD2. The trim removed 0 bases at V and 3 bases at J, leaving 2 bases unmatched. From germline, CDR1 is SGHRS and CDR2 YFSETQ. The CDR3 is 14 amino acids. The CDR3 is CASSLAGGVYEQYF. DNA of the CDR3: TGCGCCAGCAGCTTGGCGGGGGGGGTCTACGAGCAGTACTTC.

The V call is TRBV28, the J call TRBJ1-5; D ambiguous. Germline V gene sequence: CDR1 MDHEN, CDR2 SYDVKM. This CDR3 has 14 residues. Trimming removed 2 bases at V and 4 bases at J, with 9 bases between. The CDR3 nucleotides read TGTGCCAGCAGTTTAGTGTCCAAAAATCAGCCCCAGCATTTT. As protein: CASSLVSKNQPQHF.

The V call is TRBV5-1, the J call TRBJ1-6, with D possibly being TRBD1 (5 bases). In germline, CDR1 is SGHRS, CDR2 YFSETQ. V lost 1 base, J lost 5 bases, and 7 bases lay in between. This CDR3 has 14 amino acids. CDR3 in DNA: TGCGCCAGCAGCTTGCTAGGGGATAATTCACCCCTCCACTTT. Translation: CASSLLGDNSPLHF. Variable domain in full (rest from reference TRBV5-1 and TRBJ1-6): KAGVTQTPRYLIKTRGQQVTLSCSPISGHRSVSWYQQTPGQGLQFLFEYFSETQRNKGNFPGRFSGRQFSNSRSEMNVSTLELGDSALYLCASSLLGDNSPLHFGNGTRLTVT.

The chain carries TRBV7-9 and TRBJ2-5; maybe TRBD2 (6 bases). Trimming left V 4 bases short and J 5 bases short, with 17 bases between. Per germline, CDR1 SEHNR and CDR2 FQNEAQ (reference sequence). The CDR3 has 15 amino acids. The CDR3 region is CASSSTGEGSETQYF. CDR3 in DNA: TGTGCCAGCAGCTCCACGGGGGAAGGGTCGGAGACCCAGTACTTC.

CDR3 coding DNA: TGTGCCAGCAGATCGACTAGCGGGGGGGCAAATACGCAGTATTTT. Translated: CASRSTSGGANTQYF. The V and J genes are TRBV6-5 and TRBJ2-3; 14 nucleotides line up with TRBD2. In germline, CDR1 is MNHEY, CDR2 SVGAGI. With 6 bases clipped from V and 7 bases from J, the junction kept 6 bases outside the gene matches. The CDR3 is 15 residues long.

The rearrangement joins TRBV9 to TRBJ2-2, with 8 bases aligning to TRBD2. This CDR3 has 15 amino acids. V lost 5 bases and J lost 0; bases outside the gene matches: 3. The germline V gene encodes CDR1 SGDLS and CDR2 YYNGEE. In DNA form, the CDR3 reads TGTGCCAGCAGAGGAGCGGGGGCGAACACCGGGGAGCTGTTTTTT. Translating gives CASRGAGANTGELFF.

DNA of the CDR3: TGCGCCAGCAGCTTGGCAGGGGAGAGGGGCACTGAAGCTTTCTTT. Amino acids: CASSLAGERGTEAFF. V and J are TRBV5-1 and TRBJ1-1; D is perhaps TRBD1 (6 bases). CDR1 and CDR2 from the germline V gene are SGHRS and YFSETQ. CDR3 size: 15 residues. Trimming removed 0 bases at V and 4 bases at J, with 13 bases between. The whole variable domain, remainder taken from reference TRBV5-1 and TRBJ1-1, is KAGVTQTPRYLIKTRGQQVTLSCSPISGHRSVSWYQQTPGQGLQFLFEYFSETQRNKGNFPGRFSGRQFSNSRSEMNVSTLELGDSALYLCASSLAGERGTEAFFGQGTRLTVV.

The chain uses TRBV29-1 and TRBJ1-6; 7 nucleotides match TRBD1. The V and J ends lost 6 bases and 7 bases, in that order; junction bases with no gene match: 3. This CDR3 spans 12 amino acids. Germline V lookup: CDR1 SQVTM, CDR2 ANQGSEA. Here the CDR3 DNA reads TGCAGCGTCCAACAGGGGAATTCACCCCTCCACTTT. Amino acids: CSVQQGNSPLHF.

This clone turned up a few times. This rearrangement joins TRBV5-1 to TRBJ2-3, with 9 bases fitting TRBD2. Germline CDR1 is SGHRS and CDR2 is YFSETQ. This CDR3 comprises 16 residues. V dropped 0 bases and J dropped 1; count of bases not matched to a gene: 3. CDR3: CASSLAIAGGTDTQYF. CDR3 sequence (DNA): TGCGCCAGCAGCTTGGCAATAGCGGGAGGCACAGATACGCAGTATTTT.

The rearrangement links TRBV6-5 to TRBJ2-2, with D perhaps TRBD2 (6 bases). Germline lookup yields CDR1 MNHEY and CDR2 SVGAGI. The V gene lost 6 bases and the J gene lost 1 base, with 12 bases spanning the gap. CDR3 length: 15 amino acids. As DNA, the CDR3 is TGTGCCAGCAGGGCCCGGAGGGGGAACACCGGGGAGCTGTTTTTT. Protein sequence: CASRARRGNTGELFF.

The rearrangement links TRBV7-9 to TRBJ2-2; 10 bases fit TRBD1. CDR3 length: 14 amino acids. Germline V lookup: CDR1 SEHNR, CDR2 FQNEAQ (reference sequence). The V and J ends lost 6 bases and 6 bases, in that order; junction bases with no gene match: 4. CDR3 loop: CASRRTGGAGELFF. The CDR3 DNA sequence: TGTGCCAGCAGGAGGACAGGGGGTGCCGGGGAGCTGTTTTTT.

The chain links TRBV25-1 to TRBJ2-1; 7 bases align to TRBD2. Germline trimming cut 6 bases from V and 10 bases from J; bases unmatched to any gene: 12. CDR3 size: 14 residues. The germline gives CDR1 MGHDK, CDR2 SYGVNS. This CDR3 is CASSRTRDIGEQFF. CDR3 DNA: TGTGCCAGCAGCCGGACTAGAGATATAGGAGAGCAGTTCTTC.